Presented here are 27 T cell receptor beta chains from one specimen sequenced in a study of blood T cell repertoires in COVID-19 (dated by TCRdb to the early 2020s). The receptor library was made with the immunoSEQ multiplex PCR assay. TCRdb retrieved this table from immuneACCESS and kept in-frame rearrangements only. Not all clones are present; in checked studies, unresolved V genes account for under half, and no reason is known for the remainder. This sample has about 42,000 clones in its table, and approximately 88% of those were observed once. Jointly, the top ten make up 3.7% of the sample. The sequenced sample consisted of peripheral blood. All receptors derive from a human donor in a cohort sampled during active COVID-19.

CDR3 protein: CASSLRGQYEGETQYF. As DNA, the CDR3 is TGTGCCAGCTCACTAAGAGGGCAGTATGAGGGAGAGACCCAGTACTTC. J is TRBJ2-5 and V is TRBV18, with a tentative D call TRBD2 (5 bases). The CDR3 extends over 16 amino acids. V was shortened by 4 bases and J by 4 bases, with 19 bases between the two germline ends. The germline V gene has CDR1 KGHSH and CDR2 LQKENI.

The genes are TRBV20-1 and TRBJ2-7; 7 positions match TRBD1. The CDR3 consists of 11 residues. The germline V gene encodes CDR1 DFQATT and CDR2 SNEGSKA (reference sequence). The junction had 2 bases not matched to a gene; V was cut back by 5 bases and J by 4 bases. The CDR3 nucleotides read TGCAGTGCTTACAGGGGTTACGAGCAGTACTTC. Protein sequence: CSAYRGYEQYF.

This clone has more than one count but fewer than ten. This same CDR3 is encoded by further DNA sequences in the sample. The rearrangement joins TRBV4-3 to TRBJ1-1; D possibly corresponds to TRBD1 (5 bases). The V gene's germline CDR1 is LGHNA and CDR2 YSLEER. The CDR3 extends over 13 amino acids. V gave up 6 bases and J gave up 1 base, with 9 bases separating them. The CDR3 DNA reads TGCGCCAGCAGTCTAGACAGGAACACTGAAGCTTTCTTT. Translation gives CASSLDRNTEAFF.

The V call is TRBV7-3, the J call TRBJ2-3; 9 nucleotides agree with TRBD1. The junction had 7 bases not matched to a gene; V was cut back by 5 bases and J by 4 bases. Per germline, CDR1 SGHTA and CDR2 FQGTGA. CDR3 length: 15 residues. The CDR3, as DNA: TGTGCCAGCAGCGCGACAGGGGGTCTTGCAGATACGCAGTATTTT. Translation gives CASSATGGLADTQYF.

This chain links TRBV6-5 with TRBJ1-1; no firm D call. The CDR3 is 14 residues long. Per germline, CDR1 MNHEY and CDR2 SVGAGI. Deletions cut 6 bases from V and 0 bases from J, with 11 bases between. CDR3 in DNA: TGTGCCAGCAGAACGCGGTTTATGAACACTGAAGCTTTCTTT. As protein: CASRTRFMNTEAFF.

The rearrangement joins TRBV30 to TRBJ2-4, with D unclear. V lost 0 bases and J lost 7, with 7 bases in between. Germline values: CDR1 GTSNPN, CDR2 SVGIG (reference sequence). The CDR3 runs 12 residues. CDR3: CAWSVAENIQYF. The CDR3 nucleotides read TGTGCCTGGAGTGTCGCGGAGAACATTCAGTACTTC.

The chain uses TRBV30 and TRBJ1-1; 9 bases are a match to TRBD1. This CDR3 is 15 amino acids long. From germline, CDR1 is GTSNPN and CDR2 SVGIG (reference sequence). Trimming removed 2 bases from V and 1 base from J; junction bases left unmatched: 5. The chain's CDR3 is CAWSTGTGPNTEAFF. In nucleotides, the CDR3 is TGTGCCTGGAGTACTGGGACAGGGCCGAACACTGAAGCTTTCTTT.

This clone was picked up one time. The chain combines TRBV19 with TRBJ1-6; D is possibly TRBD1 (6 bases). This CDR3 spans 17 amino acids. Germline loops: CDR1 LNHDA, CDR2 SQIVND (reference sequence). Trimming left V 3 bases short and J 5 bases short, with 17 bases between. CDR3: CASSISLLQGDNSPLHF. CDR3 bases: TGTGCCAGTAGTATCTCCCTCCTACAGGGAGATAATTCACCCCTCCACTTT.

The chain has TRBV5-4 and TRBJ2-7; the D gene is possibly TRBD1 (5 bases). Deletions cut 5 bases from V and 5 bases from J, with 14 bases between. The germline V gene has CDR1 SGHNT and CDR2 YYREEE (reference sequence). This CDR3 has 13 residues. CDR3 region: CASSSRVGDEQYF. The CDR3 region has the DNA TGTGCCAGCAGTAGCAGGGTTGGCGACGAGCAGTACTTC.

This clone was counted once. This chain uses TRBV3-1 (or the pseudogene TRBV3-2) with TRBJ2-3; 13 bases align to TRBD2. From germline, CDR1 is LGHDT and CDR2 YNNKEL (reference sequence). The CDR3 has 18 residues. V trimming: 5 bases; J trimming: 0 bases; junction bases outside the gene matches: 8. For the CDR3, the DNA is TGTGCCAGCAGCTCTTGGACTAGCGGGGGCCTAAGCACAGATACGCAGTATTTT. Protein: CASSSWTSGGLSTDTQYF.

The chain couples TRBV11-2 to TRBJ1-2; maybe TRBD1 (6 bases). In germline, CDR1 is SGHAT, CDR2 FQNNGV. The CDR3 extends over 15 amino acids. V lost 5 bases and J 8 bases, leaving 21 bases between the germline ends. The CDR3 loop is CASSPGDGGIRGYTF. In DNA form, the CDR3 reads TGTGCCAGCAGCCCAGGGGACGGAGGAATACGGGGCTACACCTTC.

J is TRBJ2-7 and V is TRBV6-5, with 10 bases fitting TRBD1. Germline V lookup: CDR1 MNHEY, CDR2 SVGAGI. V lost 5 bases to trimming and J lost 1 base; unmatched junction nucleotides: 5. The CDR3 consists of 15 residues. This CDR3 reads CASSPDRGGSYEQYF. The CDR3, as DNA: TGTGCCAGCAGTCCGGACAGGGGGGGGTCCTACGAGCAGTACTTC.

This chain links TRBV28 with TRBJ1-2; a weak D match, TRBD1 (6 bases). Per germline, CDR1 MDHEN and CDR2 SYDVKM. Trimming took 6 bases from V and 1 from J, leaving 9 bases between them. The CDR3 has 13 amino acids. The CDR3 DNA reads TGTGCCAGCAGCCCGGACAGTAACTATGGCTACACCTTC. This sequence encodes CASSPDSNYGYTF.

The gene calls are TRBV5-5 and TRBJ2-2, with D unclear. Germline V lookup: CDR1 SGHKS, CDR2 YYEKEE (reference sequence). Trimming stripped 4 bases from V and 1 base from J, with 14 bases between. The CDR3 spans 16 residues. Written as DNA, the CDR3 is TGTGCCAGCAGCCCTTGGCAAGCGCGGAACACCGGGGAGCTGTTTTTT. Translating it yields CASSPWQARNTGELFF. Together with reference TRBV5-5 and TRBJ2-2, the CDR3 gives the full variable domain: DAGVTQSPTHLIKTRGQQVTLRCSPISGHKSVSWYQQVLGQGPQFIFQYYEKEERGRGNFPDRFSARQFPNYSSELNVNALLLGDSALYLCASSPWQARNTGELFFGEGSRLTVL.

The chain couples TRBV30 to TRBJ1-2; the D gene is possibly TRBD1 (5 bases). The CDR3 has 13 amino acids. Germline V lookup: CDR1 GTSNPN, CDR2 SVGIG (reference sequence). V shed 1 base and J shed 7 bases, with 13 bases lying between them. The CDR3 region is CAWSGLGAPGYTF. In nucleotides, the CDR3 is TGTGCCTGGAGTGGTTTAGGGGCCCCTGGCTACACCTTC.

This chain joins TRBV7-3 and TRBJ2-1; TRBD1 agrees at 11 bases. Per germline, CDR1 SGHTA and CDR2 FQGTGA. This CDR3 is built from 16 residues. The trim removed 0 bases at V and 7 bases at J, leaving 5 bases unmatched. CDR3 in amino acids: CASSLTRTGGTNEQFF. CDR3 nucleotides: TGTGCCAGCAGCTTAACTCGGACAGGGGGCACGAATGAGCAGTTCTTC.

The gene calls are TRBV5-5 and TRBJ1-5; D not certain. Germline V gives CDR1 SGHKS, CDR2 YYEKEE (reference sequence). This CDR3 region has 15 residues. V dropped 6 bases and J dropped 0 bases, with 13 bases sitting between them. The CDR3 sequence is CASTLGLISNQPQHF. The DNA for the CDR3 is TGTGCCAGCACCCTGGGCCTAATTAGCAATCAGCCCCAGCATTTT.

The chain carries TRBV10-3 and TRBJ1-2; D is undetermined. This CDR3 spans 15 amino acids. The germline gives CDR1 ENHRY, CDR2 SYGVKD. With 0 bases removed from V and 2 bases from J, the gap between germline ends came to 10 bases. CDR3 nucleotide sequence: TGTGCCATCAGTGAGTCAGGAGGGTCCAACTATGGCTACACCTTC. Its protein is CAISESGGSNYGYTF.

This clone was recorded only once. The J gene is TRBJ2-2, the V gene TRBV5-1, with D hard to call. Deletions cut 3 bases from V and 6 bases from J, with 9 bases between. Germline loops: CDR1 SGHRS, CDR2 YFSETQ. CDR3 length: 13 residues. The CDR3 reads CASSWAGSGELFF. The CDR3 bases are TGCGCCAGCAGCTGGGCAGGCTCCGGGGAGCTGTTTTTT. The full variable domain, rest sourced from reference TRBV5-1 and TRBJ2-2, is KAGVTQTPRYLIKTRGQQVTLSCSPISGHRSVSWYQQTPGQGLQFLFEYFSETQRNKGNFPGRFSGRQFSNSRSEMNVSTLELGDSALYLCASSWAGSGELFFGEGSRLTVL.

CDR3 in DNA: TGCGCCAGCAGCCTGCTGCCTGGACAGGACTCCTACGAGCAGTACTTC. As protein: CASSLLPGQDSYEQYF. This chain uses TRBV5-1 with TRBJ2-7; 7 nucleotides match TRBD1. The CDR3 runs to 16 residues. In germline, CDR1 is SGHRS, CDR2 YFSETQ. V was pared by 4 bases and J by 0 bases, with 10 bases of the junction left unmatched. The full variable domain, completed using reference TRBV5-1 and TRBJ2-7, is KAGVTQTPRYLIKTRGQQVTLSCSPISGHRSVSWYQQTPGQGLQFLFEYFSETQRNKGNFPGRFSGRQFSNSRSEMNVSTLELGDSALYLCASSLLPGQDSYEQYFGPGTRLTVT.

The rearrangement uses TRBV11-2 and TRBJ1-2; D ambiguous. Trimming took off 5 bases at V and 3 bases at J, with 16 bases between the two ends. Germline V gene sequence: CDR1 SGHAT, CDR2 FQNNGV. The CDR3 consists of 15 residues. Written as DNA, the CDR3 is TGTGCCAGCAGCCCCGGGAGGGCATATGACTATGGCTACACCTTC. This codes for CASSPGRAYDYGYTF.

The rearrangement links TRBV6-5 to TRBJ1-1, with D perhaps TRBD1 (5 bases). The CDR3 spans 14 residues. Trimming took 4 bases from V and 5 from J, leaving 14 bases between them. Germline V gene data show CDR1 as MNHEY and CDR2 as SVGAGI. CDR3 amino acids: CASSSRRGLTEAFF. CDR3 sequence (DNA): TGTGCCAGCAGTTCCAGACGGGGGTTGACTGAAGCTTTCTTT.

V and J are TRBV19 and TRBJ2-7; D uncertain. Trimming stripped 8 bases from V and 3 bases from J, with 11 bases between. The CDR3 runs to 12 residues. The V gene's germline CDR1 is LNHDA and CDR2 SQIVND (reference sequence). CDR3 loop: CASHNPGYEQYF. CDR3 in DNA: TGTGCCAGTCATAATCCGGGCTACGAGCAGTACTTC.

V usage is TRBV7-9 and J usage is TRBJ2-7; 9 nucleotides align to TRBD2. The V segment lost 3 bases and the J segment 3 bases; nucleotides outside the gene matches: 6. The germline V gene has CDR1 SEHNR and CDR2 FQNEAQ (reference sequence). The CDR3 has 15 amino acids. The CDR3 is CASSFPTSGHYEQYF. The DNA for the CDR3 is TGTGCCAGCAGCTTCCCGACTAGCGGACACTACGAGCAGTACTTC.

The chain is built from TRBV7-2 and TRBJ2-7, with 7 bases aligning to TRBD2. Germline V gene sequence: CDR1 SGHTA, CDR2 FQGNSA. Germline trimming cut 5 bases from V and 6 bases from J; bases unmatched to any gene: 10. This CDR3 contains 14 residues. CDR3 in DNA: TGTGCCAGCAGCCCCGGGGGGACCTCTGGCGAGCAGTACTTC. It is translated as CASSPGGTSGEQYF.

The rearrangement links TRBV2 to TRBJ2-1, with D possibly TRBD2 on 5 matching bases. This CDR3 is 15 amino acids long. Per germline, CDR1 SNHLY and CDR2 FYNNEI. Trimming took off 5 bases at V and 9 bases at J, with 20 bases between the two ends. The CDR3: CASSPSQAVRGEQFF. The CDR3 DNA follows: TGTGCCAGCAGTCCAAGTCAAGCGGTCCGTGGTGAGCAGTTCTTC.

The J gene is TRBJ2-3, the V gene TRBV6-6, with 8 nucleotides matching TRBD2. Germline lookup yields CDR1 MNHNY and CDR2 SVGAGI (reference sequence). V shed 6 bases, J shed 0 bases, and the junction held 5 bases outside the gene matches. The CDR3 is made up of 15 amino acids. In nucleotides, the CDR3 is TGTGCCAGCAGATTACTAGCGGCTAGCACAGATACGCAGTATTTT. It codes for CASRLLAASTDTQYF.